This T cell receptor (beta chain) was captured in a study of blood T cell repertoires in COVID-19. For the study at large: COVID-19 samples, acute and convalescent, were from the United States, Italy and Spain. Sources were T cells, B-cell-depleted T cells, or PBMCs; the material itself was cDNA or gDNA.

As processed by the authors: By means of reference gene primer amplification, nucleated cell counts were estimated. Data came from immunoSEQ multiplex PCR; TCRdb stores just in-frame clones and leaves some out. Clone size and the V and J calls come from that table; the DNA yielded D and trimming. The table has fewer than 400,000 clones, 83% seen once. The sample taken for sequencing was peripheral blood. This receptor was taken from a young man with active or convalescent COVID-19.

The CDR3 DNA follows: TGTGCCAGCAGCCAAGAGGGGACTCCTTCCTACAATGAGCAGTTCTTC. It specifies CASSQEGTPSYNEQFF. The chain employs TRBV3-1 (or the pseudogene TRBV3-2) and TRBJ2-1; maybe TRBD2 (6 bases). This CDR3 region has 16 residues. Germline V gives CDR1 LGHDT, CDR2 YNNKEL (reference sequence). V lost 0 bases and J lost 1, with 10 bases in between.